These 5 T cell receptor beta chains were sequenced from one sample in a study of T cells in women clearing cervical HPV infection. Produced via immunoSEQ multiplex PCR; TCRdb's table is partial and in-frame only. This sample's table reports 30,000 or so clones. Source material: blood buffy coat. The source is a woman between 18 and 75 years old with a cervical HPV16 infection that either progressed to CIN3+ or cleared (not recorded which).

In the case of this clone: The read ends 3 residues before the CDR3 terminus; that terminus is restored from the germline J gene. This sequence joins TRBV6-1 and TRBJ2-1, with D possibly being TRBD2 (7 bases). Germline lookup yields CDR1 MNHNS and CDR2 SASEGT. V was trimmed by 4 bases and J by 7 bases, leaving 17 bases between them. This CDR3 region has 15 residues. The CDR3 bases that were read are TGTGCCAGCAGTGTCCGGGACGAGGGGGGGAATGAG. This codes for CASSVRDEGGNE. In full, the CDR3 is CASSVRDEGGNEQFF.

As concerns this clone: The CDR3 goes on 3 residues after the read ends, and that part is filled in from the germline J gene. This rearrangement joins TRBV20-1 to TRBJ2-7, with TRBD2 matching over 7 bases. The ends lost 4 bases at V and 0 bases at J; junction bases unmatched: 12. Germline loops: CDR1 DFQATT, CDR2 SNEGSKA (reference sequence). The CDR3 totals 16 residues. Incomplete CDR3 DNA: TGCAGTGCTATTCGCAATCCAGCGGGGAGCTCCTACGAG. Translating it yields CSAIRNPAGSSYE. The entire CDR3 protein reads CSAIRNPAGSSYEQYF.

As for this clone: With the read ending 3 residues before the CDR3 end, the germline J gene is used to fill in that end. The V call is TRBV3-1 (or the pseudogene TRBV3-2), the J call TRBJ2-7, with 10 bases identical to TRBD2. Per germline, CDR1 LGHDT and CDR2 YNNKEL (reference sequence). The trim removed 4 bases at V and 2 bases at J, leaving 5 bases unmatched. This CDR3 comprises 15 residues. The CDR3 protein is CASSPPSGGPYEQYF. The sequenced part of the CDR3 DNA is TGTGCCAGCAGCCCACCTAGCGGGGGACCCTACGAG.

With respect to this clone: The read falls 3 residues short of the CDR3 end, and the missing part is taken from the germline J gene. The chain recombines TRBV7-8 with TRBJ2-1, with a tentative D call TRBD2 (6 bases). Trimming removed 5 bases at V and 3 bases at J, with 20 bases between. This CDR3 is built from 17 residues. The germline CDR1 and CDR2 sequences are SGHVS and FQNEAQ. Partial CDR3 DNA: TGTGCCAGCAGCCCCCCTCCCTGGGCGGGGAACTACAATGAG. This translates into CASSPPPWAGNYNE. The whole CDR3 region reads CASSPPPWAGNYNEQFF. Drawing the rest from reference TRBV7-8 and TRBJ2-1, the complete variable domain is GAGVSQSPRYKVAKRGQDVALRCDPISGHVSLFWYQQALGQGPEFLTYFQNEAQLDKSGLPSDRFFAERPEGSVSTLKIQRTQQEDSAVYLCASSPPPWAGNYNEQFFGPGTRLTVL.

Of note for this clone: The sequenced fragment ends 3 residues before the CDR3 boundary, so the rest is inferred from the germline J gene. The gene calls are TRBV19 and TRBJ1-1; D gene uncertain. V was cut by 6 bases and J by 3 bases, with 11 bases left in between. This CDR3 is built from 13 residues. Germline CDR1 LNHDA, CDR2 SQIVND (reference sequence). Partial CDR3 DNA: TGTGCCAGTAGCACGACTGAGTACACTGAA. Its protein product is CASSTTEYTE. The entire CDR3 protein reads CASSTTEYTEAFF.